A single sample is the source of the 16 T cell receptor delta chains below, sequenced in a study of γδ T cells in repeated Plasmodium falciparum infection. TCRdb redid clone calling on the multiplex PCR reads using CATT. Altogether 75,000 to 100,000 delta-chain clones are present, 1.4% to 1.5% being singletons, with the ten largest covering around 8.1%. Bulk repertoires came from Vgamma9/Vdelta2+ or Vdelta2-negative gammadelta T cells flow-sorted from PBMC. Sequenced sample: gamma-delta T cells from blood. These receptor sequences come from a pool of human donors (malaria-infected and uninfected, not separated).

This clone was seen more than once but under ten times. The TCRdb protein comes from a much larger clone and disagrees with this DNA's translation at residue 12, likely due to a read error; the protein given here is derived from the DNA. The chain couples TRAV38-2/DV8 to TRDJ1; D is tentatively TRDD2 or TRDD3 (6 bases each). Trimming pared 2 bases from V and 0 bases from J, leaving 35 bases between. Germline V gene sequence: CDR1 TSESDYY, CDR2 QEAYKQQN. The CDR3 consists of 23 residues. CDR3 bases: TGTGCTTATAGGAGGTTGTTTCCTAGAGTGCTGGAGGATACCGACCTGTACACCGATAAACTCATCTTT. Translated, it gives CAYRRLFPRVLEDTDLYTDKLIF.

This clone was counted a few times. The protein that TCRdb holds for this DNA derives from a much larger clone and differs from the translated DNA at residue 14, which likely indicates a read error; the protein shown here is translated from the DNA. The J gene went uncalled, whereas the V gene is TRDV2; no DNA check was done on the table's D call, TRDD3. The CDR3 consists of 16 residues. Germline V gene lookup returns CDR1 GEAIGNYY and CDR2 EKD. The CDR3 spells CACDTYWGPSGDKPIF. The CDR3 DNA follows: TGTGCCTGTGACACGTACTGGGGGCCATCGGGCGATAAACCCATCTTT.

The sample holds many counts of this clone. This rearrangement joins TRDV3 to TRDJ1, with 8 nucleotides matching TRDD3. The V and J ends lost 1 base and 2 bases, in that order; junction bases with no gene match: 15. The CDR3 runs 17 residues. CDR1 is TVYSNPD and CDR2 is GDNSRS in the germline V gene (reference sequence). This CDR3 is CAFNVRLRWGITDKLIF. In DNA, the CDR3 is TGTGCCTTTAATGTCCGGCTAAGATGGGGGATTACCGATAAACTCATCTTT.

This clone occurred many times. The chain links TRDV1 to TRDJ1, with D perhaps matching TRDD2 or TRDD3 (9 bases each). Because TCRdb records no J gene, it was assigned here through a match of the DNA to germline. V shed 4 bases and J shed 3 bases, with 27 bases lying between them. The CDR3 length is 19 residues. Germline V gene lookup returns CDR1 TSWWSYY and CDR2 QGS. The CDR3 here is CALGVTFLHLAGGSDKLIF. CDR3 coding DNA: TGTGCTCTTGGGGTCACCTTCCTACACTTAGCTGGGGGATCCGATAAACTCATCTTT.

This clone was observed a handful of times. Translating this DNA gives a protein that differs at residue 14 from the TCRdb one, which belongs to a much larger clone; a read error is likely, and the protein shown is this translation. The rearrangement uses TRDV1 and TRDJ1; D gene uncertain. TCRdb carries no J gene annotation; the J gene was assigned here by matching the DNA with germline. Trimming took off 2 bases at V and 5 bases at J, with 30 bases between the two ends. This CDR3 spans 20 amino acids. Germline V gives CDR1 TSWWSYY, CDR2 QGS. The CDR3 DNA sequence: TGTGCTCTTGGGGAAAGACAAACCCCAGGAGTACTTCTCCGCACTGATAAACTCATCTTT. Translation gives CALGERQTPGVLLRTDKLIF.

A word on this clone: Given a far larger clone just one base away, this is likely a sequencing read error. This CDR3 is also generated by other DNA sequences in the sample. The CDR3 region is CALGEWGLLSDTSTNKLIF. The CDR3 region has the DNA TGTGCTCTTGGTGAATGGGGTTTACTTTCGGATACTTCAACTAACAAACTCATCTTT. The chain joins TRDV1 to TRDJ1; maybe TRDD3 (6 bases). TCRdb records no J gene; here it was assigned by comparing the DNA to germline. CDR1 and CDR2 (germline): TSWWSYY, QGS. Trimming removed 6 bases at V and 8 bases at J, with 34 bases between. The length of the CDR3 is 19 residues.

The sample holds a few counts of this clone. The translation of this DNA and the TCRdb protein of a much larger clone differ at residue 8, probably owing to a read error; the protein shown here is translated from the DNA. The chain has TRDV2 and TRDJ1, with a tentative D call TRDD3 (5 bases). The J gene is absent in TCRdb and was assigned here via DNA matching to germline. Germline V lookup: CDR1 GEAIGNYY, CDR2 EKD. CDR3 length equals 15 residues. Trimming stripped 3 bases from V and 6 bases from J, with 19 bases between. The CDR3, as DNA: TGTGCCTGTGACGACCTAGGGGGTGCGGGCTATAAACTCATCTTT. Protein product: CACDDLGGAGYKLIF.

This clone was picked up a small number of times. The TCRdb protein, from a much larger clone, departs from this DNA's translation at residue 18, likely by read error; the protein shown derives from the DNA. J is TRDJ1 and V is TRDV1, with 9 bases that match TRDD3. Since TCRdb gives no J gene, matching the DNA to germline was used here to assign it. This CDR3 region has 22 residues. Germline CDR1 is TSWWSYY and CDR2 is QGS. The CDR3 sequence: CALGDTLYSMTYWGTYTNKLIF. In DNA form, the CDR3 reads TGTGCTCTTGGGGACACCCTTTATTCCATGACGTACTGGGGGACTTACACCAATAAACTCATCTTT.

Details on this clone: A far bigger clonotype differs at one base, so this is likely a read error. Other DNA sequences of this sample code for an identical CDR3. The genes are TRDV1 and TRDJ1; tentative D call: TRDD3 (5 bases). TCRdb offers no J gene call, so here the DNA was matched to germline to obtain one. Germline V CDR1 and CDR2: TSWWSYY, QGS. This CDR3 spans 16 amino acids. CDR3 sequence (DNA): TGCGCTCTTGGGGCTCCTGGCTGGGTAATCACCGATAAACTCATCTTT. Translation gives CALGAPGWVITDKLIF.

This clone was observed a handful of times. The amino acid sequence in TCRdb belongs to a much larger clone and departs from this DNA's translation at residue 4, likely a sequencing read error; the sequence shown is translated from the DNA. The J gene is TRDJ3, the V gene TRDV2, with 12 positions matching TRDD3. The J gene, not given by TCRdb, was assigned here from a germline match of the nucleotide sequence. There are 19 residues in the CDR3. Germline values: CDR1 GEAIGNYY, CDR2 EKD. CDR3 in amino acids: CACGTRLGDTKWDTRQMFF. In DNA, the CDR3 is TGTGCCTGTGGCACCCGTCTGGGGGATACGAAGTGGGACACCCGACAGATGTTTTTC.

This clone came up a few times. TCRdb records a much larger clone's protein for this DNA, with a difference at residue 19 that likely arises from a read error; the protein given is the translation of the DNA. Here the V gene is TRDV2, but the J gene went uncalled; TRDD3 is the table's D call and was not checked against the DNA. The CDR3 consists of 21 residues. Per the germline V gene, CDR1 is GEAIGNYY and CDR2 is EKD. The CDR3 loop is CACDTVTLWEIRETQTDKPIF. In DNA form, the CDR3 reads TGTGCCTGTGACACCGTAACCCTCTGGGAGATACGCGAAACCCAGACCGATAAACCCATCTTT.

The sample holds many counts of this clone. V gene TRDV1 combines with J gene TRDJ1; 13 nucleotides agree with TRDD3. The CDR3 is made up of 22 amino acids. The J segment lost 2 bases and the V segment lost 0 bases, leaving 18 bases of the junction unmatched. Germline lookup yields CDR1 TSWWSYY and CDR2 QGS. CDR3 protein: CALGELTSWRTGGYVLTDKLIF. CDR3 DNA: TGTGCTCTTGGGGAACTGACGTCATGGCGGACTGGGGGATACGTTTTGACCGATAAACTCATCTTT.

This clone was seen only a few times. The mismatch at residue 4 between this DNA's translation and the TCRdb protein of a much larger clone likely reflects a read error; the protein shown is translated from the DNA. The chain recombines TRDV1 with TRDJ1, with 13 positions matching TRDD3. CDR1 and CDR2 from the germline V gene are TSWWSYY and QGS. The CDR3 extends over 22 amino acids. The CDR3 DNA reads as TGTGCTCTTGAGGAACCCGCTAGCACAGCACTGGGGGATACGGGGTACACCGATAAACTCATCTTT. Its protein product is CALEEPASTALGDTGYTDKLIF.

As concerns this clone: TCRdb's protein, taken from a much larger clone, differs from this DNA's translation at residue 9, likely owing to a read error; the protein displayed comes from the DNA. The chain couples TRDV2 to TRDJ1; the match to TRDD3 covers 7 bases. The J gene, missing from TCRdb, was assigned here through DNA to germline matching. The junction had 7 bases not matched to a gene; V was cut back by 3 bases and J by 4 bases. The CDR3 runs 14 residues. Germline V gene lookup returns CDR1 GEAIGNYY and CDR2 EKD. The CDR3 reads CACDLGGDGDKLIF. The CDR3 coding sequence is TGTGCCTGTGACCTGGGGGGGGATGGCGATAAACTCATCTTT.

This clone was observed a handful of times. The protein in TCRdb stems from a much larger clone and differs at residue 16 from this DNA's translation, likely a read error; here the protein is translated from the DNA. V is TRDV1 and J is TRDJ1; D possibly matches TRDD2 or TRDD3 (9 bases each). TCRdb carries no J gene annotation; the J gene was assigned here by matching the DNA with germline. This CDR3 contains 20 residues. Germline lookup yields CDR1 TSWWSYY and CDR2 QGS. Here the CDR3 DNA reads TGTGCTCTTGGGGAGGCCTTCCTACTGGGGGACTACGATTACACCGGTAAACTCATCTTT. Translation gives CALGEAFLLGDYDYTGKLIF.

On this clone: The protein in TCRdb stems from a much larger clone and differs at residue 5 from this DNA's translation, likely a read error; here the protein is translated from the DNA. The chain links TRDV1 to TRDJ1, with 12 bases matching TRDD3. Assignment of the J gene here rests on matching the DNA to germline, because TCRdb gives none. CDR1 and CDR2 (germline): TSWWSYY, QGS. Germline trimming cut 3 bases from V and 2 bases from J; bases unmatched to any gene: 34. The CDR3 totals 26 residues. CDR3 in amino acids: CALGDNPPSYLIWGIRENGETDKLIF. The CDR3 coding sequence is TGTGCTCTTGGGGACAACCCGCCTTCCTACCTAATCTGGGGGATACGCGAGAATGGGGAAACCGATAAACTCATCTTT.